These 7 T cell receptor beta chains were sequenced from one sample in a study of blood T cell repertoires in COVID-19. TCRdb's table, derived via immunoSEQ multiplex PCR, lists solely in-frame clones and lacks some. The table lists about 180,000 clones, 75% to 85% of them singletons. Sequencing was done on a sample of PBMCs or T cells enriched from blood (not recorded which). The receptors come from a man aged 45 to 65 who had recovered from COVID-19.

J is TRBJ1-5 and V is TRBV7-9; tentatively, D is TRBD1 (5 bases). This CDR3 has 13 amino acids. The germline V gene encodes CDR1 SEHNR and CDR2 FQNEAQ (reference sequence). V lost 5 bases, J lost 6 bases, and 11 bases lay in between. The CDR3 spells CASSRQGAQPQHF. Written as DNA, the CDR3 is TGTGCCAGCAGCCGCCAGGGTGCTCAGCCCCAGCATTTT.

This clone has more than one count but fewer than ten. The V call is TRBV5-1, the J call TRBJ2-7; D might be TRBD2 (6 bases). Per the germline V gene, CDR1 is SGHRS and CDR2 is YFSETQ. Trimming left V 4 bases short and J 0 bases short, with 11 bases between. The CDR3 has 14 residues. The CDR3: CASSQRGVSYEQYF. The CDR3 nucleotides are TGCGCCAGCAGCCAACGCGGGGTCTCCTACGAGCAGTACTTC.

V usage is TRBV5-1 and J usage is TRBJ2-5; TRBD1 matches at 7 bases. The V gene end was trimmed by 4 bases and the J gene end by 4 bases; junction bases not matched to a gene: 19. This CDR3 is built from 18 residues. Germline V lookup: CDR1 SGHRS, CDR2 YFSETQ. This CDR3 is CASSIGYRGEPLRETQYF. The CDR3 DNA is TGCGCCAGCAGCATCGGATACAGGGGCGAACCCCTCCGAGAGACCCAGTACTTC.

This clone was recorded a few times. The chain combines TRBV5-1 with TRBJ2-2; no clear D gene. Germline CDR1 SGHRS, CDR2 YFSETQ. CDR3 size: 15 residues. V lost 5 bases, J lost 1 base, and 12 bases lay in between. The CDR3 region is CASRSAAGNTGELFF. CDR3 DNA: TGCGCCAGCAGATCCGCCGCAGGGAACACCGGGGAGCTGTTTTTT.

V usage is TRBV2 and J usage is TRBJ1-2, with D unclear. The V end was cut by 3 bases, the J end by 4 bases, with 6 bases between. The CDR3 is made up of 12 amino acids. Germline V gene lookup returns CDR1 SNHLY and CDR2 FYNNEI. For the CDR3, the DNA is TGTGCCAGCAGTGACGGGATCTATGGCTACACCTTC. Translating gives CASSDGIYGYTF.

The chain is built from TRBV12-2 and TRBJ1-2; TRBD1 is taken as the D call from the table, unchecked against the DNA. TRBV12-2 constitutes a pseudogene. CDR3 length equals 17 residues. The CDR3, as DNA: TGTGCAAGTCGCTTAGATGAACCGGGACAGGGGAGCTATGGCTACACCTTC. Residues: CASRLDEPGQGSYGYTF.

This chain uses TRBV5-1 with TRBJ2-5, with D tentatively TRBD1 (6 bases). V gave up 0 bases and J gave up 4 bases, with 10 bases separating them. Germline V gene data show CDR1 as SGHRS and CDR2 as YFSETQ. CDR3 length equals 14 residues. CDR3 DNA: TGCGCCAGCAGCTTGGAACCACAGGGAGAGACCCAGTACTTC. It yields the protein CASSLEPQGETQYF.